The 14 T cell receptor beta chains listed next were all sequenced from one sample in a study of blood T cell repertoires in COVID-19. Some clones are missing from TCRdb's copy, which holds only in-frame ones; the method was immunoSEQ multiplex PCR. There are 120,000 or so clones in the sample; 84% occur only once, and approximately 3.6% lies in the top ten. Source material: PBMCs or T cells enriched from blood (not recorded which). Source of these receptors: a woman aged 30 to 39 who had recovered from COVID-19.

The gene calls are TRBV5-5 and TRBJ1-2; D is unresolved. The CDR3 sequence is 14 residues long. The germline V gene encodes CDR1 SGHKS and CDR2 YYEKEE (reference sequence). V lost 0 bases, J lost 8 bases, and 14 bases lay in between. CDR3 nucleotide sequence: TGTGCCAGCAGCTTGGTGGATCGGGGTGGGGGCTACACCTTC. This sequence encodes CASSLVDRGGGYTF.

The rearrangement joins TRBV7-2 to TRBJ2-3; 14 nucleotides line up with TRBD2. V shed 4 bases, J shed 1 base, and the junction held 1 base outside the gene matches. Per germline, CDR1 SGHTA and CDR2 FQGNSA. This CDR3 is 16 amino acids long. CDR3 loop: CASSSGLAGGTDTQYF. CDR3 DNA sequence: TGTGCCAGCAGCTCGGGACTAGCGGGGGGCACAGATACGCAGTATTTT.

The chain uses TRBV4-2 and TRBJ2-7, with D tentatively TRBD1 (6 bases). This CDR3 is 16 amino acids long. The V gene lost 1 base and the J gene lost 1 base, with 14 bases spanning the gap. Germline CDR1 and CDR2: LGHNA and YNFKEQ. In DNA form, the CDR3 reads TGTGCCAGCAGCCAAGTGGCCGACAGGTTTTCCTACGAGCAGTACTTC. It yields the protein CASSQVADRFSYEQYF.

The gene calls are TRBV7-6 and TRBJ1-1; 8 nucleotides agree with TRBD1. After removal of 5 bases from V and 5 bases from J, the junction contained 4 bases not matched to a gene. Germline V gene lookup returns CDR1 SGHVS and CDR2 FNYEAQ. CDR3 length: 13 amino acids. CDR3 sequence (DNA): TGTGCCAGCAGCCCAGGGGGCGGGACTGAAGCTTTCTTT. Protein: CASSPGGGTEAFF.

The chain links TRBV7-2 to TRBJ1-5, with D unclear. V lost 1 base and J lost 7, with 17 bases in between. CDR3 length: 16 amino acids. From germline, CDR1 is SGHTA and CDR2 FQGNSA. Here the CDR3 DNA reads TGTGCCAGCAGCTTAGGTGATAAACGAGGAGCGCAGCCCCAGCATTTT. Translating it yields CASSLGDKRGAQPQHF.

CDR3 sequence (DNA): TGCGCCAGCAGCTCCGGGGGGTGGAGGGTCCCTAGTCAGACCCAGTACTTC. Translated: CASSSGGWRVPSQTQYF. The J gene is TRBJ2-5, the V gene TRBV5-1; 7 bases match TRBD2. J was trimmed by 6 bases and V by 3 bases; bases with no gene match: 17. CDR3 length equals 17 residues. The germline CDR1 and CDR2 sequences are SGHRS and YFSETQ.

This chain uses TRBV6-5 with TRBJ2-7, with TRBD2 as a possible D gene (6 bases). Germline CDR1 MNHEY, CDR2 SVGAGI. The CDR3 totals 15 residues. V gave up 1 base and J gave up 1 base, with 11 bases separating them. The CDR3 DNA reads as TGTGCCAGCAGTTACTATTGGGGGGAGTCCTACGAGCAGTACTTC. Translated, it gives CASSYYWGESYEQYF.

The chain combines TRBV6-5 with TRBJ2-5, with D possibly matching TRBD1 (6 bases). Germline loops: CDR1 MNHEY, CDR2 SVGAGI. The length of the CDR3 is 15 residues. V lost 0 bases, J lost 4 bases, and 12 bases lay in between. The CDR3 bases are TGTGCCAGCAGTTACTCCATAACAGGGCGAGAGACCCAGTACTTC. It is translated as CASSYSITGRETQYF.

The chain couples TRBV29-1 to TRBJ2-1; D is possibly TRBD2 (5 bases). The V gene lost 8 bases and the J gene lost 8 bases, with 22 bases spanning the gap. Germline CDR1 is SQVTM and CDR2 is ANQGSEA. The CDR3 covers 14 residues. The CDR3: CSPRLIGSSYEQFF. CDR3 bases: TGCAGCCCCCGTTTGATAGGGAGTAGCTATGAGCAGTTCTTC.

The gene calls are TRBV5-1 and TRBJ1-2; D unresolved. Deletions cut 0 bases from V and 1 base from J, with 10 bases between. CDR1 and CDR2 from the germline V gene are SGHRS and YFSETQ. The CDR3 covers 15 residues. CDR3 sequence: CASSLVRPNNYGYTF. CDR3 sequence (DNA): TGCGCCAGCAGCTTGGTCAGGCCCAATAACTATGGCTACACCTTC.

This clone was seen only once. This chain links TRBV6-4 with TRBJ2-3; 7 nucleotides agree with TRBD2. V was pared by 5 bases and J by 6 bases, with 5 bases of the junction left unmatched. In germline, CDR1 is MRHNA, CDR2 SNTAGT. This CDR3 region has 13 residues. The CDR3: CASSSGAADTQYF. The CDR3 DNA reads as TGTGCCAGCAGTAGCGGGGCAGCGGATACGCAGTATTTT.

This clone was observed a single time. This rearrangement joins TRBV6-2 or TRBV6-3 to TRBJ2-6; the D is unclear. V lost 0 bases to trimming and J lost 2 bases, with 5 bases between them. Germline V gene lookup returns CDR1 MNHEY and CDR2 SVGEGT. CDR3 size: 15 residues. The chain's CDR3 is CASSYSRAGANVLTF. The CDR3 DNA is TGTGCCAGCAGTTACTCCCGGGCTGGGGCCAACGTCCTGACTTTC.

The chain recombines TRBV7-8 with TRBJ1-5; D may be TRBD1 (5 bases). The ends were cut back, 6 bases at V and 4 bases at J, with 10 bases in the middle. The V gene's germline CDR1 is SGHVS and CDR2 FQNEAQ. This CDR3 comprises 13 residues. This CDR3 reads CASSRAGNQPQHF. The CDR3 nucleotides read TGTGCCAGCAGTCGGGCAGGGAATCAGCCCCAGCATTTT.

This clone has just one count. This rearrangement joins TRBV19 to TRBJ2-7; 15 nucleotides line up with TRBD2. With V trimmed by 5 bases and J by 0 bases, 5 bases remained unmatched. CDR1 LNHDA and CDR2 SQIVND come from the germline V gene (reference sequence). The CDR3 runs to 17 residues. CDR3 DNA: TGTGCCAGTAGTTCGGGACTAGCGGGAGGCATCTCCTACGAGCAGTACTTC. Protein: CASSSGLAGGISYEQYF.